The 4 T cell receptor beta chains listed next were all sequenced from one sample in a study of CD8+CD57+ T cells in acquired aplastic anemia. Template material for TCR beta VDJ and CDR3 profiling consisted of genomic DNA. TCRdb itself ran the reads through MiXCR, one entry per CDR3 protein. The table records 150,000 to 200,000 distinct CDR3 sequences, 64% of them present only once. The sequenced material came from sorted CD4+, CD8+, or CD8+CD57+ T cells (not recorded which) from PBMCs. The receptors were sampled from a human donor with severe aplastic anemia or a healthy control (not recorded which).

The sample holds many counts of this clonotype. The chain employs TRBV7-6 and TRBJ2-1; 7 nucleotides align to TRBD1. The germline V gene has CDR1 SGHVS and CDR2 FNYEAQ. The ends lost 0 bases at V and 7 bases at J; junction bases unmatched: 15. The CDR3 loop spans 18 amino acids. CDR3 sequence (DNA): TGTGCCAGCAGCTTAGCCGATTCGACAGGGCAACATCTGAATGAGCAGTTCTTC. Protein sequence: CASSLADSTGQHLNEQFF.

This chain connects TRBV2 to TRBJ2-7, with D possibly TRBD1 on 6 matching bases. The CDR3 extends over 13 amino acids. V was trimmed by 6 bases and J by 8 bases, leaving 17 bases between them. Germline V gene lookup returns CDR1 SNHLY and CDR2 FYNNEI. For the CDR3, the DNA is TGTGCCAGCAGGGGGACATCCGCCTCACAGCAGTACTTC. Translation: CASRGTSASQQYF. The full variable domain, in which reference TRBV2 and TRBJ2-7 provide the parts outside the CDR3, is EPEVTQTPSHQVTQMGQEVILRCVPISNHLYFYWYRQILGQKVEFLVSFYNNEISEKSEIFDDQFSVERPDGSNFTLKIRSTKLEDSAMYFCASRGTSASQQYFGPGTRLTVT.

The CDR3 is CSVEGLAGAREQYF. CDR3 DNA: TGCAGCGTTGAGGGACTAGCGGGAGCGCGAGAGCAGTACTTC. This chain joins TRBV29-1 and TRBJ2-7, with 14 bases lining up with TRBD2. The CDR3 loop spans 14 amino acids. Germline lookup yields CDR1 SQVTM and CDR2 ANQGSEA. The ends lost 3 bases at V and 7 bases at J; junction bases unmatched: 5.

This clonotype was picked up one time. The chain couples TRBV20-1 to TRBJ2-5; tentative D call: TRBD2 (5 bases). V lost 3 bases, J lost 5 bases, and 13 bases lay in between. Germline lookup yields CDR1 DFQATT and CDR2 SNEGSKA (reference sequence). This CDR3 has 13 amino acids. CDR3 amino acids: CSASVRGRETQYF. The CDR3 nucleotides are TGCAGTGCTAGTGTACGCGGGCGGGAGACCCAGTACTTC.